The 6 T cell receptor beta chains in this list originate from one sample, sequenced in a study of T cells in Graves' hyperthyroidism and ophthalmopathy (dated by TCRdb to about 2019). Receptors were amplified or captured by multiplex PCR. Data came from an Illumina HiSeq 2000. The TCR beta CDR3 regions were amplified from the RNA transcripts. The TCR CDR3 was subjected to a first round of RT-PCR using the HTBI primer set and the Qiagen OneStep RT-PCR kit. Through fastp at Q25 and MiXCR, TCRdb rebuilt clones from the public reads, retaining in-frame beta chains. Each entry merges the rows of one CDR3 protein and shows their most common DNA and genes. Across this sample there are approximately 510,000 distinct CDR3 sequences, with approximately 49% seen only once. About 45% of the sample rests with the top ten. The sequencing sample was made of peripheral blood or thyroid tissue (not recorded which). These receptors all stem from an adult woman with Graves' disease, either hyperthyroidism or ophthalmopathy (not recorded which).

The chain is built from TRBV10-3 and TRBJ1-5; the match to TRBD1 covers 9 bases. Per germline, CDR1 ENHRY and CDR2 SYGVKD. There are 15 residues in the CDR3. Unmatched junction bases numbered 7, after V lost 6 bases and J lost 4 bases. The CDR3 bases are TGTGCCATCAGGGGAGGACAGGGGAGGAATCAGCCCCAGCATTTT. Translating it yields CAIRGGQGRNQPQHF.

The chain employs TRBV15 and TRBJ2-3, with D perhaps being TRBD1 or TRBD2 (5 bases each). V lost 0 bases, J lost 3 bases, and 13 bases lay in between. CDR1 and CDR2 (germline): LNHNV, YYDKDF (reference sequence). The CDR3 sequence is 16 residues long. CDR3 amino acids: CATSRDGTLGTDTQYF. The CDR3 region has the DNA TGTGCCACCAGCAGAGACGGGACGTTGGGGACAGATACGCAGTATTTT.

This clonotype has at least ten counts. This chain connects TRBV19 to TRBJ2-5; D may be TRBD1 or TRBD2 (5 bases each). With 5 bases removed from V and 5 bases from J, the gap between germline ends came to 21 bases. The CDR3 spans 16 residues. In germline, CDR1 is LNHDA, CDR2 SQIVND (reference sequence). The CDR3 DNA is TGTGCCAGTAGTGGGGGAGCGTACCCGACGGGGGAGACCCAGTACTTC. Translating gives CASSGGAYPTGETQYF.

This clonotype occurred many times. V gene TRBV20-1 combines with J gene TRBJ1-2; 9 bases agree with TRBD1. Looked up from germline, CDR1 is DFQATT and CDR2 is SNEGSKA (reference sequence). The CDR3 is 13 residues long. J was trimmed by 2 bases and V by 4 bases; bases with no gene match: 2. As DNA, the CDR3 is TGCAGTGCTAACAGGGGGCTAAACTATGGCTACACCTTC. Residues: CSANRGLNYGYTF.

This clonotype was seen many times. The genes are TRBV28 and TRBJ2-5, with D possibly being TRBD1 (5 bases). This CDR3 is 11 amino acids long. V was trimmed by 8 bases and J by 6 bases, leaving 10 bases between them. Germline V gene data show CDR1 as MDHEN and CDR2 as SYDVKM. CDR3 sequence (DNA): TGTGCCAGCCAGGGCGCGAAGACCCAGTACTTC. It is translated as CASQGAKTQYF.

V and J are TRBV20-1 and TRBJ2-7, with TRBD2 matching 7 bases. This CDR3 has 17 amino acids. With V trimmed by 6 bases and J by 2 bases, 19 bases remained unmatched. The germline V gene encodes CDR1 DFQATT and CDR2 SNEGSKA (reference sequence). Here the CDR3 reads CSAHILARGPVTYEQYF. The CDR3, as DNA: TGCAGTGCCCATATACTAGCGAGAGGGCCAGTAACCTACGAGCAGTACTTC.